Below, 9 T cell receptor beta chains from the same sample are listed, as sequenced in a study of T-cell memory formation after mild COVID-19. MiXCR was run by TCRdb on the 5' RACE reads, yielding one entry per CDR3 protein. In the table there are some 310,000 distinct CDR3 sequences, about 20% of which are singletons. The source material was PBMCs or a T cell subset sorted from them (not recorded which). These receptors originate from a man aged 18-30 years who had mild COVID-19 (a few samples of this study predate the infection). Cell type and time point are not known.

In this sample, this clonotype turned up once. The rearrangement uses TRBV7-2 and TRBJ2-6; the D gene is possibly TRBD2 (5 bases). The germline V and J ends were trimmed by 5 bases and 4 bases, with 21 bases remaining between them. CDR1 and CDR2 (germline): SGHTA, FQGNSA. This CDR3 has 18 residues. CDR3 region: CASSPRGWRTAGANVLTF. In nucleotides, the CDR3 is TGTGCCAGCAGCCCAAGAGGTTGGAGGACGGCAGGGGCCAACGTCCTGACTTTC.

V gene TRBV6-2 or TRBV6-3 combines with J gene TRBJ2-7; D gene uncertain. Looked up from germline, CDR1 is MNHEY and CDR2 is SVGEGT. V lost 2 bases and J 6 bases, leaving 11 bases between the germline ends. There are 13 residues in the CDR3. This CDR3 is CASSYGPYGEQYF. CDR3 bases: TGTGCCAGCAGTTACGGTCCCTACGGCGAGCAGTACTTC.

V gene TRBV12-2 combines with J gene TRBJ2-3; the D call in the table, TRBD1, was not verified against the DNA. TRBV12-2 is assigned pseudogene status. The CDR3 covers 16 residues. The CDR3, as DNA: TGTGCAAGTCGCTCCCGTGGCGGGGGTTTCACAGATACGCAGTATTTT. This sequence encodes CASRSRGGGFTDTQYF.

The chain couples TRBV20-1 to TRBJ1-1; no clear D. Germline CDR1 reads DFQATT; CDR2 reads SNEGSKA (reference sequence). The CDR3 length is 15 residues. V was pared by 0 bases and J by 3 bases, with 14 bases between. The DNA for the CDR3 is TGCAGTGCTAGAGATCTCTCCAGGTCGGACACTGAAGCTTTCTTT. This translates into CSARDLSRSDTEAFF.

This clonotype came up a few times. The chain uses TRBV5-1 and TRBJ2-3, with 9 bases matching TRBD2. Germline V lookup: CDR1 SGHRS, CDR2 YFSETQ. V was clipped by 3 bases and J by 4 bases; unmatched bases: 6. The CDR3 extends over 15 amino acids. The CDR3: CASSSGSGGSDTQYF. CDR3 DNA sequence: TGCGCCAGCAGCTCGGGTAGCGGGGGTTCAGATACGCAGTATTTT.

This clonotype was detected a few times. The V call is TRBV6-5, the J call TRBJ1-1; 8 bases fit TRBD1. CDR3 length: 18 amino acids. Germline V gene data show CDR1 as MNHEY and CDR2 as SVGAGI. The V segment lost 4 bases and the J segment 2 bases; nucleotides outside the gene matches: 15. CDR3 nucleotides: TGTGCCAGCAGTTCGAGTGTATTTCGTGCAGGGGGCAACACTGAAGCTTTCTTT. Its protein is CASSSSVFRAGGNTEAFF.

The chain couples TRBV4-2 to TRBJ1-6; D uncertain. Germline lookup yields CDR1 LGHNA and CDR2 YNFKEQ. Trimming left V 6 bases short and J 7 bases short, with 13 bases between. There are 14 residues in the CDR3. Written as DNA, the CDR3 is TGTGCCAGCAGTGGCCCGGGAGTGAATTCACCCCTCCACTTT. This gives the protein CASSGPGVNSPLHF.

The chain combines TRBV7-6 with TRBJ2-7; weak D call: TRBD1 (6 bases). From germline, CDR1 is SGHVS and CDR2 FNYEAQ. Trimming left V 2 bases short and J 3 bases short, with 14 bases between. The CDR3 has 15 residues. The CDR3 coding sequence is TGTGCCAGCAGCTTATGCCGGGACACCCACTACGAGCAGTACTTC. Its translation: CASSLCRDTHYEQYF.

The rearrangement links TRBV27 to TRBJ2-3; weak D call: TRBD2 (6 bases). The CDR3 is 16 amino acids. The V end was cut by 3 bases, the J end by 6 bases, with 19 bases between. The V gene's germline CDR1 is MNHEY and CDR2 SMNVEV (reference sequence). The chain's CDR3 is CASSLGGGTYSDTQYF. The CDR3, as DNA: TGTGCCAGCAGTTTGGGCGGCGGGACCTACTCGGATACGCAGTATTTT.